The present entry profiles one TCR beta chain with its context. Its antigen is unidentified. It was with 60 Vbeta and 13 Jbeta primers that the PCR ran. TCRdb's copy holds only in-frame clones and misses some; the assay was immunoSEQ multiplex PCR. Here the sample spans 95,000 to 120,000 clones, approximately 80% being singletons. Germline V lookup: CDR1 WNHNN, CDR2 SYGVQD (reference sequence). V was pared by 2 bases and J by 7 bases, with 10 bases of the junction left unmatched. The CDR3 covers 15 residues. This record belongs to a study of cytomegalovirus exposure and HLA in healthy donors. Study at large: For the approximately 420 genotyped donors, approximately 83% fell within the Caucasian-associated ancestry cluster.

Study conclusions and caveats: Reported results showed that the classifier diagnosed cytomegalovirus status with high specificity and sensitivity.

Sequencing input: PBMCs. The TCR was taken from a woman younger than 45 in good health and CMV-seropositive. The chain joins TRBV10-1 to TRBJ2-7, with 8 bases lining up with TRBD1. The CDR3 DNA reads TGCGCCAGCAGTGAGCCTGGACAGGGAAAGGAGGAGCAGTACTTC. This codes for CASSEPGQGKEEQYF.